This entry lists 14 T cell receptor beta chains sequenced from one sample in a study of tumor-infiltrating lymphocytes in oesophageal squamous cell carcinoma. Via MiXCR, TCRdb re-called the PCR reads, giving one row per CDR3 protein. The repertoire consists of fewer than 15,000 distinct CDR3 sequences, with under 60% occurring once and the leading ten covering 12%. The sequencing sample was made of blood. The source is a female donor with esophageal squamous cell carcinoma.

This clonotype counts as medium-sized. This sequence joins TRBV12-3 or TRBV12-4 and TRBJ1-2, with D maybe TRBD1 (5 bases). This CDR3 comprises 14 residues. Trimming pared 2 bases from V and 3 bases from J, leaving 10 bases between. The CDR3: CASSLSIQDYGYTF. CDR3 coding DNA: TGTGCCAGCAGTTTAAGTATACAGGACTATGGCTACACCTTC.

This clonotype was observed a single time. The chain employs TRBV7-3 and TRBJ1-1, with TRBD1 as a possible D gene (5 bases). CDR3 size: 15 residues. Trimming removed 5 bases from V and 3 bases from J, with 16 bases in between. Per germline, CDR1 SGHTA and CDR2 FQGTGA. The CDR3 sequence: CASSASGTDDTEAFF. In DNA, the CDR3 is TGTGCCAGCAGCGCTAGCGGGACTGACGACACTGAAGCTTTCTTT.

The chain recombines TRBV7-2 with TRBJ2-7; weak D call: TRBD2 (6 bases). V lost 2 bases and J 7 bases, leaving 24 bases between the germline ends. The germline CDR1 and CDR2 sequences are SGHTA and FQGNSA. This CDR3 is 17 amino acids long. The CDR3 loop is CASSLNFVTRAYNEQYF. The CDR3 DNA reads TGTGCCAGCAGCTTAAATTTTGTGACTAGGGCCTACAATGAGCAGTACTTC.

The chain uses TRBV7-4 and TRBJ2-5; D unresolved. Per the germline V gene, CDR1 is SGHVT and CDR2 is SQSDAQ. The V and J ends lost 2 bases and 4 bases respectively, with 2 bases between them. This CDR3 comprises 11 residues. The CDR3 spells CASSLLETQYF. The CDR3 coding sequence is TGTGCCAGCAGCTTATTAGAGACCCAGTACTTC.

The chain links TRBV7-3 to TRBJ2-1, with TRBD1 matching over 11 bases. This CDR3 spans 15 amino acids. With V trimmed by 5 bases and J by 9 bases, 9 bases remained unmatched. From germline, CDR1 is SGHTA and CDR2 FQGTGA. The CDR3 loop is CASSAGQGAISEQFF. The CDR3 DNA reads TGTGCCAGCAGCGCCGGACAGGGGGCGATCTCTGAGCAGTTCTTC.

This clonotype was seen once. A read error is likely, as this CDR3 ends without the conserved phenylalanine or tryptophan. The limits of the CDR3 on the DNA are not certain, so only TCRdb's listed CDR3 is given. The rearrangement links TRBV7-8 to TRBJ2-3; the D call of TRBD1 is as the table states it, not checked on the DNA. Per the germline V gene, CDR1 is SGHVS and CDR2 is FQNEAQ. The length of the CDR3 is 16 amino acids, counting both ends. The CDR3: CASSRGTESYGYTFVR.

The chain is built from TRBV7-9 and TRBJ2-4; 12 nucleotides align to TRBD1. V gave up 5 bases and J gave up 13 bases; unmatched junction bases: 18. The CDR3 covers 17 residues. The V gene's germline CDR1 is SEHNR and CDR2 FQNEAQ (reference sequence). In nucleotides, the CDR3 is TGTGCCAGCAGCCAGGGACAGGGGGCTGGGAGCACAGATACGCAGTACTTC. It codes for CASSQGQGAGSTDTQYF.

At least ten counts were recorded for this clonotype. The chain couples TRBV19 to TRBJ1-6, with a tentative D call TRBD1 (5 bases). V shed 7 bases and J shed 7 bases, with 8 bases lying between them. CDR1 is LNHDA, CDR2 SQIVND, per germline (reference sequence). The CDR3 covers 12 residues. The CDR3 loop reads CASIGGNSPLHF. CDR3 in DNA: TGTGCCAGTATTGGGGGAAATTCACCCCTCCACTTT.

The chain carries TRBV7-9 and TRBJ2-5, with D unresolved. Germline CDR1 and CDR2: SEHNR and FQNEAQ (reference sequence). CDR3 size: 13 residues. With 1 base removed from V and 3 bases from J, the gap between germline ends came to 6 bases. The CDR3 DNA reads TGTGCCAGCAGCTTAGAATGGAAAGAGACCCAGTACTTC. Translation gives CASSLEWKETQYF.

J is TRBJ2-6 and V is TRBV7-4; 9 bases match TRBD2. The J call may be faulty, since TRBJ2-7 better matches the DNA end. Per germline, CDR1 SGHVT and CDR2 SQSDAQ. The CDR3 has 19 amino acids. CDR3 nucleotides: TGTGCCAGCACCCTAGGGGCAGGGAGATCTAGCGGGGCATACAATGAGCAGTACTTC. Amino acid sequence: CASTLGAGRSSGAYNEQYF.

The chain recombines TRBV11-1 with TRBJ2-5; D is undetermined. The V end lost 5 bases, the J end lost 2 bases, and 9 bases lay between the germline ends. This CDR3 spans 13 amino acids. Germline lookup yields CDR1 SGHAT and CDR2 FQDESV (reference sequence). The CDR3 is CASSVGFQETQYF. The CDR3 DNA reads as TGTGCCAGCAGCGTAGGATTTCAAGAGACCCAGTACTTC.

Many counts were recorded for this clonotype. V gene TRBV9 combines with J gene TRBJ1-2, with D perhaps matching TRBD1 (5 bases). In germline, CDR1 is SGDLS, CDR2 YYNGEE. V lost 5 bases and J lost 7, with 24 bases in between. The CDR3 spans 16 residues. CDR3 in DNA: TGTGCCAGCAGTTCACAGGCTCTGGGTTTATTAGGTGGCTACACCTTC. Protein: CASSSQALGLLGGYTF. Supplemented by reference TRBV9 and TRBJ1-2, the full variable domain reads DSGVTQTPKHLITATGQRVTLRCSPRSGDLSVYWYQQSLDQGLQFLIQYYNGEERAKGNILERFSAQQFPDLHSELNLSSLELGDSALYFCASSSQALGLLGGYTFGSGTRLTVV.

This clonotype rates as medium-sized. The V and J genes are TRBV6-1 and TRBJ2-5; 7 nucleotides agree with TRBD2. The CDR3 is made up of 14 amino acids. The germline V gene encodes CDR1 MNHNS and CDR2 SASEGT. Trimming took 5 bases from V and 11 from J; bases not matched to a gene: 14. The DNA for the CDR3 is TGTGCCAGCAGTACGGGGGAGGGCGGCGATGAGCAGTACTTC. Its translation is CASSTGEGGDEQYF.

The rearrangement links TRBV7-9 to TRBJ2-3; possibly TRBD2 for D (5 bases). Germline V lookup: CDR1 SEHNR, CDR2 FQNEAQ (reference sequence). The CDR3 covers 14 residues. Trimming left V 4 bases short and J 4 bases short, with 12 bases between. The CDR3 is CASSSSRVADTQYF. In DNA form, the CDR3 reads TGTGCCAGCAGCTCCTCGAGGGTCGCAGATACGCAGTATTTT. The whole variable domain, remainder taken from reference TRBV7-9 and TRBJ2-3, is DTGVSQNPRHKITKRGQNVTFRCDPISEHNRLYWYRQTLGQGPEFLTYFQNEAQLEKSRLLSDRFSAERPKGSFSTLEIQRTEQGDSAMYLCASSSSRVADTQYFGPGTRLTVL.